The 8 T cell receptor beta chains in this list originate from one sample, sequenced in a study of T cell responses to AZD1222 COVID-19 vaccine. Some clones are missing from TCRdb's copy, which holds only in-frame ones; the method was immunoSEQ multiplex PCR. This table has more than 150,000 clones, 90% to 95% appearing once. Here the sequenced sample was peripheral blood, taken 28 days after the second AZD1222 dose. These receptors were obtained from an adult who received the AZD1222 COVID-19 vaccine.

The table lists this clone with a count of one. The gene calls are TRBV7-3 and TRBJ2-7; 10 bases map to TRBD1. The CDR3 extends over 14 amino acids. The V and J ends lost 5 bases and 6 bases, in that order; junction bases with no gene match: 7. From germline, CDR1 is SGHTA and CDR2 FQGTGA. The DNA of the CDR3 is TGTGCCAGCAGCCGGGACAGGGGTGATCCCGAGCAGTACTTC. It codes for CASSRDRGDPEQYF.

This chain's CDR3 is CATSRLLPNTF. The CDR3 DNA follows: TGTGCCACCAGCAGGCTCTTGCCAAACACCTTC. This chain links TRBV15 with TRBJ1-2; no reliable D call. Germline lookup yields CDR1 LNHNV and CDR2 YYDKDF (reference sequence). The CDR3 is 11 residues long. V lost 3 bases and J lost 12, with 11 bases in between.

The CDR3 here is CASSYAQGNTEAFF. DNA for the CDR3: TGTGCCAGCAGTTACGCACAGGGGAACACTGAAGCTTTCTTT. The rearrangement joins TRBV6-5 to TRBJ1-1, with D possibly TRBD1 on 6 matching bases. The V gene lost 2 bases and the J gene lost 1 base, with 8 bases spanning the gap. Germline CDR1 and CDR2: MNHEY and SVGAGI. This CDR3 is 14 amino acids long.

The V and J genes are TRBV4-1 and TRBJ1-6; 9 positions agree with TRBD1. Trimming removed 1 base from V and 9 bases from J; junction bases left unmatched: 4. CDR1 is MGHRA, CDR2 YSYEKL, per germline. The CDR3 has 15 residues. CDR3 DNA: TGCGCCAGCAGCCAAGGGACAGGGGCGGGTTCACCCCTCCACTTT. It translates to CASSQGTGAGSPLHF.

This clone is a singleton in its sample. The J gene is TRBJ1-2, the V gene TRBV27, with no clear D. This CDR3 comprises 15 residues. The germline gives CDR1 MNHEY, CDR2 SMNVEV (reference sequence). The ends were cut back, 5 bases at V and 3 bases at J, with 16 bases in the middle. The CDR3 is CASSPTTRAHYGYTF. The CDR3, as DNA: TGTGCCAGCAGTCCCACGACCCGCGCGCACTATGGCTACACCTTC.

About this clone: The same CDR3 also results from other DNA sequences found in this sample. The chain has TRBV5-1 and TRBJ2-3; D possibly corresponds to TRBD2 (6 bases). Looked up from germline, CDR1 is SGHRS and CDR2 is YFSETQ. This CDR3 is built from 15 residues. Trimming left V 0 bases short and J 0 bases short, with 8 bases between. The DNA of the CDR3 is TGCGCCAGCAGCTTGGACGGGGGTAGCACAGATACGCAGTATTTT. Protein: CASSLDGGSTDTQYF.

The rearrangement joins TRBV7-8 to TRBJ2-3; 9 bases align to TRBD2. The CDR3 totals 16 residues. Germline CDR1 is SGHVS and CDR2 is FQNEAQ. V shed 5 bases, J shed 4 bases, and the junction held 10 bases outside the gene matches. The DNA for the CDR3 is TGTGCCAGCAGCCCACGTCTAGCGGGACTAGCAGATACGCAGTATTTT. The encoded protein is CASSPRLAGLADTQYF.

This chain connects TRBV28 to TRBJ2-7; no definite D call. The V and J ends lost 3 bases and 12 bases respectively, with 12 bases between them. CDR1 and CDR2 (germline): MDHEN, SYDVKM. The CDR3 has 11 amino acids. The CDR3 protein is CASSFDRSTYF. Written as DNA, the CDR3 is TGTGCCAGCAGTTTCGATCGCTCCACGTACTTC.